This T cell receptor (beta chain) was found in a study of cytomegalovirus exposure and HLA in healthy donors. CDR1 SNHLY and CDR2 FYNNEI come from the germline V gene. This CDR3 spans 14 amino acids. Between the trimmed V and J ends, which lost 1 base and 0 bases, there was a span of 4 bases. It was healthy bone marrow donors who served as donors. Use of 60 Vbeta and 13 Jbeta primers characterized the PCR. Clones were sequenced by immunoSEQ multiplex PCR, and TCRdb holds only the in-frame ones, with some missing. The table lists roughly 110,000 clones, approximately 83% of them singletons, with around 2.5% in the top ten.

Material: PBMCs. The gene calls are TRBV2 and TRBJ1-3; the D is unclear. The sequence was obtained from a woman under 30 in good health and CMV-seronegative. CDR3 loop: CASSEGHSGNTIYF. The CDR3 DNA reads TGTGCCAGCAGTGAAGGGCACTCTGGAAACACCATATATTTT.